Reported below is one T cell receptor (beta chain). This entry is derived from a study of blood T cell repertoires in COVID-19. Study-wide context: Samples came from the United States, Italy and Spain, spanning acute and convalescent COVID-19. Nucleic acid was either cDNA or gDNA, and it came from T cells, B-cell-depleted T cells, or PBMCs.

Trimming took off 2 bases at V and 4 bases at J, with 15 bases between the two ends. CDR1 is SGHDT and CDR2 is YYEEEE in the germline V gene. The CDR3 is 15 residues long. Sequencing was performed with immunoSEQ multiplex PCR; in TCRdb, only in-frame clones are kept and a portion is missing. The sample holds some 150,000 clones, about 85% seen once. The sequencing input was peripheral blood. This TCR derives from a man aged 35-49 years with acute or convalescent COVID-19. The V call is TRBV5-6, the J call TRBJ1-2, with D unresolved. CDR3 DNA sequence: TGTGCCAGCAGCTTCGGTCCCCTCGAGGGCTATGGCTACACCTTC. It yields the protein CASSFGPLEGYGYTF.